This T cell receptor beta chain was sequenced in a study of long-term antiretroviral therapy in people with HIV (dated by TCRdb to 2022 to 2024). In the study overall: The earliest samples were collected approximately a decade before the 2015 WHO recommendation for immediate ART, a period when ART was typically delayed until CD4 counts fell. From 25 to 30 adults with confirmed HIV infection, the cohort provided approximately 190 cryopreserved PBMC samples, gathered serially across a mean of about six years (range 1-12). This retrospective serial study examined whether starting ART and sustained HIV suppression were associated with changes in the composition and diversity of the TRB repertoire in peripheral blood. No cross-contamination during QIAcube processing turned up in test extractions that ran a monoclonal T-cell line alongside 30 to 35 polyclonal samples. Of the roughly 32 participants with HIV, more than 10 were female.

General findings and caveats noted by the study authors: Unsorted PBMC were profiled instead of sorted CD4+ and CD8+ T cells because pre-ART samples had limited cell numbers. Compared with controls, HIV repertoires had narrower CDR3 length ranges, and the network structure pointed to an antigen-experienced repertoire that shifted only slightly toward naive after ART. A significant increase in TRB diversity was found to be associated with ART initiation, although TRB diversity was observed to remain significantly below that of transplant donor controls even after long-term ART. Limited PBMC availability meant only the TCR beta chain was sequenced, without alpha chain pairing. Inferences about post-ART repertoire changes were limited because no data were available on ART adherence, viral resistance or therapy changes. Expanded TRB clones identified before ART initiation dominated the repertoire at all time points, although this dominance fluctuated and declined in many PLHIV after ART. The samples were dated from about 2003 to 2017, and the ART regimens that were used may be less effective than current ART regimens.

Unmatched junction bases come to 10, with V trimmed by 6 bases and J by 7 bases. Sequences ENHRY (CDR1) and SYGVKD (CDR2) are obtained from the germline V gene. The CDR3 has 15 amino acids, counting the end cysteine and phenylalanine. The retained sequence is limited to the CDR3, 45 bases, with the frame set at the first base. Sequencing of the TRB variable region was done with the immunoSEQ hsTCRB v3.0 assay at survey level resolution. A depth of about 35,000-55,000 T-cell genomes per sample was targeted for TRB sequencing. An Illumina MiSeq with a v3 150-cycle kit was used to sequence the pooled TRB libraries. On the study's bioinformatics: Analysis of repertoires was carried out in R inside a reproducible Nextflow workflow spanning QC, data transformation and analysis. LymphoSeq2, an R package for exploring AIRR-Seq data, was used to implement the custom analyses. After excluding several samples that yielded fewer than 5000 total TRB sequences, 150 to 200 HIV repertoires remained for analysis. Among the roughly 200 retained HIV repertoires, 55 to 60 were collected before ART initiation and 120 to 140 after ART initiation. Repertoires were downsampled to 5000 TRB nucleotide sequences, and summary statistics were averaged over 100 downsampling iterations. TRB sequences were retained for analysis only if CDR3 regions of at least seven amino acids were present. Diversity was measured with a Shannon entropy-derived clonality score and the Gini coefficient. In the repertoire networks, any two of the top 5000 CDR3 amino acid sequences were connected whenever the two sequences differed by an edit distance of one. For TRB CDR3 amino acid sequences, antigen specificity groups and MHC restriction were predicted with GLIPH2. CDR3 amino acid sequences were matched against VDJdb and McPAS-TCR to flag known CMV, EBV, HIV or tissue antigen associations. Pre-ART, post-ART and control groups were compared with Wilcoxon signed-rank tests and Holm-Bonferroni correction. This immuneACCESS table, as held by TCRdb, lists in-frame sequences with V and J called but not all clones. Of the missing ones, under half trace to an unresolved V gene in checked studies; the others have no known cause. Clonal size and the V and J genes are those of that table, whereas D and trimming came from the DNA. The table for this sample lists some 20,000 clones; 80% to 85% of them were counted only once. The ten largest clonotypes hold around 9% of the sample.

Inclusion was restricted to participants for whom at least one PBMC sample before ART initiation and at least two post-ART samples were available. Every participant with HIV received treatment in the United States of America. Before DNA extraction, cryopreserved samples of about 0.95-10 million PBMC were thawed and then washed. At the time of the earliest PBMC sample for each participant with HIV, ages ranged from roughly 20 to 60 years. PBMC samples from each participant spanned 1-4 timepoints before ART initiation and 2-8 timepoints after ART initiation, with a median of 7 samples. Serial HIV viral load, CD4+ T-cell count, ART history and demographic data were obtained for every participant. A Qiagen kit on a QIAcube was used to extract genomic DNA from unsorted PBMC, with samples processed in batches of 12. This clone was observed a single time. Its cognate antigen has yet to be identified. Base quality data are lacking; no much larger clone is found one base away.

The receptor was derived from a woman aged 40 to 50 with HIV. The sequenced sample was unsorted PBMCs, obtained 1.2 years after starting antiretroviral therapy. The V gene is TRBV10-3 and the J gene is TRBJ2-7, with 12 bases in between that match TRBD1. The DNA sequence is as follows: TGTGCCATCAGAGCGCCGGGACAGGGGGCGGATGAGCAGTACTTC. It translates as CAIRAPGQGADEQYF.